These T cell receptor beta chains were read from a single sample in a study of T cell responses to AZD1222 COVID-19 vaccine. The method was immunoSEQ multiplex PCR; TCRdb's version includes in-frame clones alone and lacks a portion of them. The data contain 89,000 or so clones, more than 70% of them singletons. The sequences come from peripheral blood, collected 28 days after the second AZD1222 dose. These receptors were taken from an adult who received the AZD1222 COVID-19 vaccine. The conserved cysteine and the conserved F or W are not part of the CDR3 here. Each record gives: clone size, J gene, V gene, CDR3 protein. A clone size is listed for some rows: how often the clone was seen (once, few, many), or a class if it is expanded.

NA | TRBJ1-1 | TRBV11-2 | ASSLDCY
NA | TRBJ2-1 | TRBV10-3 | AISEGTSGAYNEQF
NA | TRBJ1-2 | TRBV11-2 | ASSSGGEGGYT
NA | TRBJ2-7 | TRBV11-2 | ASSLRAWGYEQY
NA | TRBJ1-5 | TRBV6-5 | ASRETGYSAQH
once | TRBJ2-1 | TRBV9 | ASSPSSNSGGTNEQF
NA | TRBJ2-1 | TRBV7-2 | ASSLDSGYNEQF
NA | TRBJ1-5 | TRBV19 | ASSNQGVGNQPQH
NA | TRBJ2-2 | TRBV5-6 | ASSLVGGFAGELF
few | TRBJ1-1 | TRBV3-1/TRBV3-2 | ASSLGIEAF
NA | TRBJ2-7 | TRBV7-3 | ASSSPRQVQY
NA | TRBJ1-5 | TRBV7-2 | ASSLVGVPGNQPQH
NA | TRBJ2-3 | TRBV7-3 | ASSFQGADTQY
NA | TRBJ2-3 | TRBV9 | ASSASGTVDTQY
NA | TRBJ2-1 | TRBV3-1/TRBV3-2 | ASSSGSPAYNEQF
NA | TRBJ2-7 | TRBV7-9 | ASSPRQGLEQY